This T cell receptor beta chain was sequenced in a study of T cell changes during pregnancy in multiple sclerosis. Repertoires were generated with immunoSEQ multiplex PCR, while TCRdb's copy carries only in-frame clones and drops some. The table lists about 80,000 clones, 92% of them singletons. Looked up from germline, CDR1 is SGDLS and CDR2 is YYNGEE. The CDR3 is 15 residues long. Trimming at V came to 4 bases and at J to 1 base, leaving 5 bases not matched to a gene. The sample was peripheral blood, taken before pregnancy. The chain has TRBV9 and TRBJ2-5; TRBD2 matches 9 bases. The clonotype was recovered from a female donor with multiple sclerosis, enrolled in a pregnancy study. The CDR3 is CASSPSGGSQETQYF. The DNA for the CDR3 is TGTGCCAGCAGCCCGAGCGGGGGGTCCCAAGAGACCCAGTACTTC.